A selection of T cell receptor beta chains follows, all from one sample in a study of breast tumors, draining lymph nodes, adjacent tissues. TCRdb ran MiXCR on the multiplex PCR reads and lists one entry per CDR3 protein. This repertoire shows 150,000 to 200,000 distinct CDR3 sequences, approximately 33% found once; its top ten account for approximately 4.5%. Material: axillary lymph node tissue. The receptors stem from a female donor with breast cancer. Some clones in this sample may be carry-over from other donors' samples. Each CDR3 is given without its conserved first and last residue. Fields, in order: CDR3 length, V gene, J gene, clone size, CDR3 protein. Clone size is not always given. Where it is, it says once, few, many or a class for expanded clones.

11	TRBV2	TRBJ1-4	many	ASSGENYGKLF
13	TRBV2	TRBJ2-1	.	ASMAGLAGQKGQF
11	TRBV20-1	TRBJ1-2	many	SCRDRLTYGYT
13	TRBV5-1	TRBJ1-1	.	ASSLTGRYDTEAF
10	TRBV29-1	TRBJ1-1	few	SVQGGYTEAF
14	TRBV5-1	TRBJ1-3	many	ASSSGASYSGNTIY
11	TRBV29-1	TRBJ2-5	many	SVQVGQQETQY
13	TRBV2	TRBJ2-5	.	ASTEFRDNQETQY
13	TRBV20-1	TRBJ2-3	many	SAREDSARVDTQY
11	TRBV2	TRBJ1-1	.	ASSEAPSTEAF
11	TRBV10-2	TRBJ2-5	many	ASTSSRQGTQY
12	TRBV20-1	TRBJ1-5	many	SATGGGRNQPQH
12	TRBV20-1	TRBJ2-7	many	SARGAREYYEQY
14	TRBV7-2	TRBJ2-7	once	ASSPRPRLATYEQY
9	TRBV20-1	TRBJ1-2	many	SINWRDGYT
13	TRBV7-2	TRBJ2-3	many	ASSLKPQGSDTQY
13	TRBV28	TRBJ2-4	few	ASSLWAEGKNIQY
13	TRBV5-1	TRBJ2-7	many	ASSLEVTASYEQY
12	TRBV27	TRBJ1-2	many	ASSKGLPPYGYT
13	TRBV7-2	TRBJ2-1	many	ASSTGLAGARGRF
15	TRBV6-5	TRBJ2-1	.	ASSYSAGRVLYNEQF
11	TRBV12-3/TRBV12-4	TRBJ2-5	once	ASSAPWVKTQY
11	TRBV2	TRBJ2-1	.	ASNQRKNREQF
14	TRBV9	TRBJ2-3	.	ASTGPGLVLSGTQY
13	TRBV20-1	TRBJ1-6	.	SASTGGAYNSPLH
14	TRBV2	TRBJ2-1	.	ASSNRGGGTYNEQF
9	TRBV6-5	TRBJ2-5	few	ASTYSKTQY
12	TRBV29-1	TRBJ1-1	.	SVLSQGSNTEAF
13	TRBV18	TRBJ1-1	.	ASSPFQGGDTEAF
13	TRBV5-6	TRBJ1-4	many	ASSLAAQKGEKLF
13	TRBV7-9	TRBJ2-3	many	ASSSPGTSTDTQY
13	TRBV18	TRBJ2-7	many	ASSQPGASSYEQY
12	TRBV7-2	TRBJ1-6	many	ASSLVTGVTPLH
10	TRBV12-3/TRBV12-4	TRBJ1-1	few	ASNSIGGEAF
13	TRBV5-1	TRBJ1-2	many	ASSSLTAGEHGYT
12	TRBV5-1	TRBJ1-1	.	ASSLRQLNTEAF
13	TRBV19	TRBJ1-5	.	ASSTTGPGGETQH
13	TRBV5-1	TRBJ1-2	many	ASSEPGQGSYGYT
14	TRBV6-4	TRBJ2-3	.	ASSTDIRGRTDTQY
12	TRBV25-1	TRBJ1-1	once	ASSDDRLNTEAF
14	TRBV5-1	TRBJ1-2	many	ASSPDGTNLNYGYT
13	TRBV20-1	TRBJ2-7	many	SANPGPLLSYEQY
15	TRBV15	TRBJ1-4	.	ATSRDPRSATNERLF
12	TRBV7-2	TRBJ1-6	.	ASRSGQGNSPLH
15	TRBV20-1	TRBJ2-1	many	SARPPRLAGAGNEQF
12	TRBV20-1	TRBJ2-3	many	SARNPGSTDTQY
11	TRBV6-1	TRBJ1-5	many	ASSEWPGQPQH
13	TRBV11-2	TRBJ2-3	many	ASSLSGGPFDTQY
13	TRBV20-1	TRBJ1-4	.	SARVIGGPVEKLF
12	TRBV5-8	TRBJ2-5	many	ASSPGHHQETQY